This TCR beta chain was captured in a study of lymphopenia after photon versus proton radiotherapy. The repertoire was sequenced with immunoSEQ multiplex PCR; TCRdb's copy has only in-frame clones and lacks some. The repertoire holds more than 60,000 clones, with approximately 86% as singletons. The sequences come from peripheral blood, collected from a patient treated with photon-based radiotherapy. The TCR originated in a man aged 35 to 55 with gastric cancer.

DNA for the CDR3: TGTGCCTGGAGTTTGACAGGTCCGAGTGAGCAGTACTTC. It codes for CAWSLTGPSEQYF. This chain joins TRBV30 and TRBJ2-7, with a weak D call TRBD1 (6 bases). Trimming took 2 bases from V and 7 from J, leaving 15 bases between them. Germline CDR1 is GTSNPN and CDR2 is SVGIG (reference sequence). The CDR3 consists of 13 residues.